A single sample is the source of the 27 T cell receptor beta chains below, sequenced in a study of a mutant IDH1 vaccine in newly diagnosed glioma (dated by TCRdb to about 2021). The antigens for these receptors are not known. The library was made by the immunoSEQ multiplex PCR assay. As stored in TCRdb, this immuneACCESS dataset retains in-frame rearrangements with V and J assigned. A fraction of the clones does not appear; measured against another copy, unresolved V genes explain less than half of the discrepancy, and the remainder lacks a known reason. For this sample the table gives around 38,000 clones, of which roughly 80% were detected only once. The ten largest clonotypes hold 24% of the sample. This sample's time point label indicates: week 5, during vaccination. Each vaccine dose, consisting of 300 ug of a 20-mer mutant IDH1 peptide in Montanide, was administered subcutaneously with topical imiquimod.

The sequenced sample was PBMCs, obtained from a glioma patient whose treatment included an IDH1 peptide vaccine. The receptors here all came from a man aged 30 to 45 with glioma.

The DNA for the CDR3 is TGTGCCAGCAGCTTAGGGACGACTACCTACGAGCAGTACTTC. It yields the protein CASSLGTTTYEQYF. This chain uses TRBV7-8 with TRBJ2-7; D might be TRBD2 (5 bases). Trimming stripped 1 base from V and 2 bases from J, with 9 bases between. CDR1 and CDR2 (germline): SGHVS, FQNEAQ. The CDR3 contains 14 residues. Full variable domain (outside the CDR3, taken from reference TRBV7-8 and TRBJ2-7): GAGVSQSPRYKVAKRGQDVALRCDPISGHVSLFWYQQALGQGPEFLTYFQNEAQLDKSGLPSDRFFAERPEGSVSTLKIQRTQQEDSAVYLCASSLGTTTYEQYFGPGTRLTVT.

The V call is TRBV27, the J call TRBJ2-1, with D uncertain. The CDR3 is 13 residues long. The V end was cut by 4 bases, the J end by 3 bases, with 7 bases between. The germline V gene encodes CDR1 MNHEY and CDR2 SMNVEV (reference sequence). For the CDR3, the DNA is TGTGCCAGCAGTTCCCGGAGCTACAATGAGCAGTTCTTC. Translation: CASSSRSYNEQFF.

The chain couples TRBV5-1 to TRBJ2-7, with 7 bases matching TRBD2. Germline lookup yields CDR1 SGHRS and CDR2 YFSETQ. CDR3 size: 15 residues. The V gene end was trimmed by 4 bases and the J gene end by 3 bases; junction bases not matched to a gene: 10. The CDR3 region has the DNA TGCGCCAGCAGCAGGACCCTTGGGGGGGACTACGAGCAGTACTTC. Its translation is CASSRTLGGDYEQYF.

CDR3 sequence reads: CASSQDLQGSGNTIYF. DNA for the CDR3: TGTGCCAGCAGCCAAGATCTACAGGGCTCTGGAAACACCATATATTTT. The rearrangement joins TRBV4-2 to TRBJ1-3, with D possibly being TRBD1 (6 bases). CDR1 and CDR2 (germline): LGHNA, YNFKEQ. The V end was cut by 0 bases, the J end by 0 bases, with 9 bases between. The CDR3 runs to 16 residues.

Only one count was recorded for this clone. V gene TRBV15 combines with J gene TRBJ2-7, with D tentatively TRBD1 (5 bases). The germline V gene encodes CDR1 LNHNV and CDR2 YYDKDF (reference sequence). The ends were cut back, 0 bases at V and 7 bases at J, with 16 bases in the middle. The length of the CDR3 is 15 residues. This CDR3 reads CATSRDTTGSWEQYF. The CDR3 DNA reads TGTGCCACCAGCAGAGATACAACAGGATCCTGGGAGCAGTACTTC.

The rearrangement joins TRBV5-1 to TRBJ2-5, with a possible D match to TRBD2 (6 bases). Germline V lookup: CDR1 SGHRS, CDR2 YFSETQ. V was shortened by 4 bases and J by 2 bases, with 15 bases between the two germline ends. The CDR3 has 15 amino acids. The CDR3, as DNA: TGCGCCAGCAGCCATCGGGCGGGACGACAAGAGACCCAGTACTTC. As protein: CASSHRAGRQETQYF.

The J gene is TRBJ1-2, the V gene TRBV6-6, with D possibly TRBD1 on 6 matching bases. Looked up from germline, CDR1 is MNHNY and CDR2 is SVGAGI (reference sequence). The CDR3 sequence is 13 residues long. Trimming pared 2 bases from V and 13 bases from J, leaving 17 bases between. The CDR3 DNA reads TGTGCCAGCAGTTACATCGGGGGGGGCGTGGGCACCTTC. Translation: CASSYIGGGVGTF.

This sequence joins TRBV2 and TRBJ2-1, with a tentative D call TRBD2 (5 bases). This CDR3 has 13 residues. Germline CDR1 and CDR2: SNHLY and FYNNEI. V lost 5 bases and J lost 9, with 14 bases in between. The CDR3 reads CASSSTRSGEQFF. The CDR3 DNA is TGTGCCAGCAGTTCCACTAGATCCGGTGAGCAGTTCTTC.

V gene TRBV19 combines with J gene TRBJ2-7, with TRBD2 identical over 11 bases. V trimming: 0 bases; J trimming: 3 bases; junction bases outside the gene matches: 7. This CDR3 has 17 residues. CDR1 and CDR2 from the germline V gene are LNHDA and SQIVND (reference sequence). CDR3 nucleotide sequence: TGTGCCAGTAGTATAGACGGTACTAGCGGGGGTTTCTACGAGCAGTACTTC. Its translation: CASSIDGTSGGFYEQYF.

The V gene is TRBV27, the J gene TRBJ2-5, with D perhaps being TRBD1 or TRBD2 (5 bases each). This CDR3 is 13 amino acids long. Germline V gives CDR1 MNHEY, CDR2 SMNVEV (reference sequence). Between the trimmed V and J ends, which lost 6 bases and 4 bases, there was a span of 12 bases. The CDR3 DNA follows: TGTGCCAGCAGGGAGGACAATCGAGAGACCCAGTACTTC. It translates to CASREDNRETQYF.

The chain employs TRBV7-9 and TRBJ2-7, with 7 bases identical to TRBD1. The length of the CDR3 is 13 residues. Germline CDR1 SEHNR, CDR2 FQNEAQ (reference sequence). The V gene end was trimmed by 3 bases and the J gene end by 3 bases; junction bases not matched to a gene: 2. CDR3 in DNA: TGTGCCAGCAGCTTCAGGGACAGCTACGAGCAGTACTTC. Translation gives CASSFRDSYEQYF.

CDR3 sequence: CASSFRGQGANVLTF. DNA for the CDR3: TGCGCCAGCAGCTTCCGGGGGCAAGGGGCCAACGTCCTGACTTTC. V usage is TRBV5-1 and J usage is TRBJ2-6; D is tentatively TRBD1 or TRBD2 (6 bases each). Germline V lookup: CDR1 SGHRS, CDR2 YFSETQ. The CDR3 has 15 residues. V was trimmed by 2 bases and J by 4 bases, leaving 10 bases between them.

This clone has more than one count but fewer than ten. V gene TRBV7-9 combines with J gene TRBJ1-2; 8 bases agree with TRBD1. The germline V gene has CDR1 SEHNR and CDR2 FQNEAQ (reference sequence). The CDR3 sequence is 12 residues long. Trimming removed 1 base from V and 8 bases from J; junction bases left unmatched: 0. The DNA for the CDR3 is TGTGCCAGCAGCTTAGGGACAGGGGGCTACACCTTC. Translation: CASSLGTGGYTF.

The V and J genes are TRBV7-2 and TRBJ2-7; 7 bases align to TRBD2. This CDR3 contains 14 residues. Germline V gene data show CDR1 as SGHTA and CDR2 as FQGNSA. Unmatched junction bases numbered 7, after V lost 5 bases and J lost 3 bases. This CDR3 is CASSPTSDYYEQYF. The CDR3 DNA is TGTGCCAGCAGCCCTACTAGCGACTACTACGAGCAGTACTTC.

The chain employs TRBV5-1 and TRBJ2-1, with TRBD1 identical over 9 bases. V lost 0 bases, J lost 8 bases, and 9 bases stayed unmatched. The length of the CDR3 is 16 residues. The V gene's germline CDR1 is SGHRS and CDR2 YFSETQ. The CDR3 sequence: CASSLGPGQGFDEQFF. The DNA for the CDR3 is TGCGCCAGCAGCTTGGGACCGGGACAGGGATTCGATGAGCAGTTCTTC. Full variable domain (outside the CDR3, taken from reference TRBV5-1 and TRBJ2-1): KAGVTQTPRYLIKTRGQQVTLSCSPISGHRSVSWYQQTPGQGLQFLFEYFSETQRNKGNFPGRFSGRQFSNSRSEMNVSTLELGDSALYLCASSLGPGQGFDEQFFGPGTRLTVL.

The chain couples TRBV6-6 to TRBJ1-4, with 8 bases identical to TRBD1. CDR3 length: 13 amino acids. Trimming at V came to 6 bases and at J to 6 bases, leaving 3 bases not matched to a gene. In germline, CDR1 is MNHNY, CDR2 SVGAGI (reference sequence). Here the CDR3 reads CASRKTGDEKLFF. The CDR3 bases are TGTGCCAGCAGGAAGACAGGGGATGAAAAACTGTTTTTT.

This clone was found a few times. The genes are TRBV10-3 and TRBJ1-1; D not resolved. Trimming removed 7 bases at V and 2 bases at J, with 17 bases between. CDR1 and CDR2 from the germline V gene are ENHRY and SYGVKD. This CDR3 comprises 15 residues. Here the CDR3 DNA reads TGTGCCATCACCCCTGATCATTCGGTCAACACTGAAGCTTTCTTT. Encoded protein: CAITPDHSVNTEAFF.

The V gene is TRBV27, the J gene TRBJ1-5, with no clear D. CDR1 is MNHEY, CDR2 SMNVEV, per germline (reference sequence). CDR3 length equals 11 residues. The germline V and J ends were trimmed by 4 bases and 10 bases, with 8 bases remaining between them. CDR3 DNA: TGTGCCAGCAGTTACCCAATTCCCCAGCATTTT. Protein: CASSYPIPQHF.

The chain recombines TRBV6-1 with TRBJ2-7, with D perhaps given as TRBD1 or TRBD2 (5 bases each). CDR3 size: 14 residues. From germline, CDR1 is MNHNS and CDR2 SASEGT. Trimming removed 7 bases at V and 3 bases at J, with 16 bases between. CDR3 loop: CASTTQAGVYEQYF. In nucleotides, the CDR3 is TGTGCCAGCACCACACAGGCCGGGGTCTACGAGCAGTACTTC.

V gene TRBV19 combines with J gene TRBJ2-5; 8 nucleotides agree with TRBD1. CDR1 is LNHDA and CDR2 is SQIVND in the germline V gene (reference sequence). J was trimmed by 0 bases and V by 9 bases; bases with no gene match: 6. The CDR3 loop spans 14 amino acids. The CDR3 region is CASASGGHQETQYF. In nucleotides, the CDR3 is TGTGCCAGCGCCTCAGGGGGCCACCAAGAGACCCAGTACTTC.

The V call is TRBV5-1, the J call TRBJ1-2; a weak D match, TRBD1 (6 bases). Germline V gene sequence: CDR1 SGHRS, CDR2 YFSETQ. The CDR3 runs to 13 residues. Trimming shortened V by 4 bases and J by 4 bases, and 11 bases separated the two germline ends. CDR3 nucleotides: TGCGCCAGCAGCAGCAGGGGAAGCTATGGCTACACCTTC. Its translation is CASSSRGSYGYTF.

The genes are TRBV5-6 and TRBJ1-1; possibly TRBD1 for D (5 bases). In germline, CDR1 is SGHDT, CDR2 YYEEEE. V gave up 8 bases and J gave up 1 base, with 24 bases separating them. The CDR3 is made up of 17 amino acids. The chain's CDR3 is CASHPLRVGRGNTEAFF. In DNA, the CDR3 is TGTGCCAGTCACCCCCTCAGGGTTGGGCGTGGGAACACTGAAGCTTTCTTT.

This clone appeared a few times. This chain links TRBV10-3 with TRBJ1-1; D is ambiguous. The V gene's germline CDR1 is ENHRY and CDR2 SYGVKD. V gave up 7 bases and J gave up 1 base, with 10 bases separating them. The CDR3 runs 13 residues. The CDR3 DNA reads as TGTGCCATCAAAGGTCCGGAGAACACTGAAGCTTTCTTT. It is translated as CAIKGPENTEAFF.

CDR3 sequence (DNA): TGTGCCAGCAGTTTCACAAGCGGCCACAATACGCAGTATTTT. Amino acids: CASSFTSGHNTQYF. The chain uses TRBV27 and TRBJ2-3; D possibly corresponds to TRBD2 (5 bases). CDR3 length equals 14 residues. CDR1 and CDR2 (germline): MNHEY, SMNVEV (reference sequence). V was clipped by 3 bases and J by 7 bases, with 14 bases between them.

The V call is TRBV7-2, the J call TRBJ2-7, with 8 bases lining up with TRBD2. CDR3 length: 15 residues. Trimming removed 1 base from V and 2 bases from J; junction bases left unmatched: 4. Germline CDR1 and CDR2: SGHTA and FQGNSA. CDR3 DNA: TGTGCCAGCAGCTTAGTGCCTAGCGGGCCCTACGAGCAGTACTTC. Translation: CASSLVPSGPYEQYF.

The DNA of the CDR3 is TGTGCCTGGAGTGTACTCGGAGGCTCCTACAATGAGCAGTTCTTC. This sequence encodes CAWSVLGGSYNEQFF. This chain links TRBV30 with TRBJ2-1; D perhaps matches TRBD2 (5 bases). V shed 0 bases and J shed 0 bases, with 9 bases lying between them. CDR1 and CDR2 (germline): GTSNPN, SVGIG (reference sequence). The CDR3 runs to 15 residues.

The chain links TRBV10-3 to TRBJ2-7; D uncertain. Trimming removed 8 bases at V and 2 bases at J, with 10 bases between. CDR1 is ENHRY, CDR2 SYGVKD, per germline. The CDR3 contains 12 residues. In DNA, the CDR3 is TGTGCCATCGGTCCGGTGACCTACGAGCAGTACTTC. Its protein product is CAIGPVTYEQYF.